Sequencing of this T cell receptor beta chain was carried out in a study of blood T cell repertoires in COVID-19. Study at large: Researchers got acute and convalescent COVID-19 samples from the United States, Italy and Spain. In each case, the material was cDNA or gDNA derived from T cells, B-cell-depleted T cells, or PBMCs.

In the source study's methods: Estimation of nucleated cell counts relied on the amplification of reference gene primers. Assay: immunoSEQ multiplex PCR; the TCRdb copy retains only in-frame clones and omits some. Clone size and the V and J calls come from that table; the DNA yielded D and trimming. The table records around 25,000 clones, about 92% of them present only once. The germline V gene encodes CDR1 SNHLY and CDR2 FYNNEI. V was pared by 7 bases and J by 4 bases, with 14 bases between. The CDR3 has 14 residues. The chain recombines TRBV2 with TRBJ1-5, with D possibly matching TRBD1 (5 bases). The TCR comes from a human donor in a cohort sampled during active COVID-19. Sequencing was done on a sample of peripheral blood. CDR3 region: CASTLGGGNQPQHF. The CDR3 DNA is TGTGCCAGCACTCTGGGGGGAGGAAATCAGCCCCAGCATTTT.